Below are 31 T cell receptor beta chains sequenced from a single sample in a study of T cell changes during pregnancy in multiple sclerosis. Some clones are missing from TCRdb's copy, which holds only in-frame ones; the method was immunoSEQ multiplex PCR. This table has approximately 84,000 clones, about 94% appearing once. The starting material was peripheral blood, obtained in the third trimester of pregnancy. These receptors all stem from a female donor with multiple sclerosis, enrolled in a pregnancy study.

CDR3 in DNA: TGTGCCAGCAGCTCGGGACACCGCCAAGAGACCCAGTACTTC. This translates into CASSSGHRQETQYF. V gene TRBV7-2 combines with J gene TRBJ2-5, with TRBD1 as a possible D gene (6 bases). V dropped 4 bases and J dropped 1 base, with 10 bases sitting between them. CDR3 length: 14 amino acids. CDR1 SGHTA and CDR2 FQGNSA come from the germline V gene.

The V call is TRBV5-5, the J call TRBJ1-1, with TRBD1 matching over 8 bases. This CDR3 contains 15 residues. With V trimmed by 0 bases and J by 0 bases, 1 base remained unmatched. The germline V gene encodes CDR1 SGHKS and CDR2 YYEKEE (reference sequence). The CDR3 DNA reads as TGTGCCAGCAGCTTGGGACAGGGGCTGAACACTGAAGCTTTCTTT. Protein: CASSLGQGLNTEAFF.

CDR3 nucleotide sequence: TGTGCCAGCAGTCGGGACATCTGGGTGATAAATGAGCAGTTCTTC. Translation: CASSRDIWVINEQFF. J is TRBJ2-1 and V is TRBV27, with a weak D call TRBD1 (6 bases). Trimming took off 5 bases at V and 7 bases at J, with 18 bases between the two ends. The length of the CDR3 is 15 residues. Germline CDR1 and CDR2: MNHEY and SMNVEV (reference sequence).

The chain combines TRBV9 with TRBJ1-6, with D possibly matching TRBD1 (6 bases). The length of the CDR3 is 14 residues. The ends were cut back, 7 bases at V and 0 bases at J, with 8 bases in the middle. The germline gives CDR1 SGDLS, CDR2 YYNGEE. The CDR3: CASQGSSYNSPLHF. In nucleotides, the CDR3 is TGTGCCAGCCAGGGGAGCTCCTATAATTCACCCCTCCACTTT.

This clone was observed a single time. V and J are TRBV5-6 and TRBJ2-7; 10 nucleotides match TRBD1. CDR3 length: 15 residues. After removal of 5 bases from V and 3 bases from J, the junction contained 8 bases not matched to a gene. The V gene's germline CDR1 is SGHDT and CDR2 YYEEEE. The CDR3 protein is CASSNYGTGDYEQYF. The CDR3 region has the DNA TGTGCCAGCAGTAACTACGGGACAGGGGACTACGAGCAGTACTTC. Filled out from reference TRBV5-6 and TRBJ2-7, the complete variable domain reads DAGVTQSPTHLIKTRGQQVTLRCSPKSGHDTVSWYQQALGQGPQFIFQYYEEEERQRGNFPDRFSGHQFPNYSSELNVNALLLGDSALYLCASSNYGTGDYEQYFGPGTRLTVT.

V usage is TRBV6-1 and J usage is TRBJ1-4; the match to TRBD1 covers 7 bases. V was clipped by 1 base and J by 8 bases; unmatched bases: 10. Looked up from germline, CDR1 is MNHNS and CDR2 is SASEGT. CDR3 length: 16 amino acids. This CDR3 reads CASSEGLVRGSEKLFF. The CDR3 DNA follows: TGTGCCAGCAGTGAAGGTTTGGTCAGGGGGAGCGAAAAACTGTTTTTT.

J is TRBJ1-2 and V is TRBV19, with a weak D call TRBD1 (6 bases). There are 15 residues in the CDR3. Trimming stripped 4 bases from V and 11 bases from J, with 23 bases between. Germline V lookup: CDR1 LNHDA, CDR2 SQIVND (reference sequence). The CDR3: CASSRTRDIAERYTF. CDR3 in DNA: TGTGCCAGTAGTAGAACTCGGGACATTGCGGAGCGTTACACCTTC.

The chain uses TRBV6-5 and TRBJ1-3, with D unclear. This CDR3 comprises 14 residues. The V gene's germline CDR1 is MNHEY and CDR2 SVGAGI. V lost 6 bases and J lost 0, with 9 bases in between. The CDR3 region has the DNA TGTGCCAGCAGGAAACGAGGCTCTGGAAACACCATATATTTT. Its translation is CASRKRGSGNTIYF.

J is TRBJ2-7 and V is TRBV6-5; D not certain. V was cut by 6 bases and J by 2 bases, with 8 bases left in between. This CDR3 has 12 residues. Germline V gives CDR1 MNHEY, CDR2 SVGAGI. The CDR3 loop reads CASSKDTYEQYF. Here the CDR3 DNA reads TGTGCCAGCAGCAAAGACACCTACGAGCAGTACTTC.

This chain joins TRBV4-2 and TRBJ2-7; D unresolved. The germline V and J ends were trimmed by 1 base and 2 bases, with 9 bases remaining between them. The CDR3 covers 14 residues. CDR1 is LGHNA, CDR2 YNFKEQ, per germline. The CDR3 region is CASSQGVRPYEQYF. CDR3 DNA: TGTGCCAGCAGCCAAGGGGTCAGGCCCTACGAGCAGTACTTC.

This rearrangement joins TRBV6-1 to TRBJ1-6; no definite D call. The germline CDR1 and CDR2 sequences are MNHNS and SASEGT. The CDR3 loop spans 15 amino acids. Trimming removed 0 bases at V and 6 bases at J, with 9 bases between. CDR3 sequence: CASSEAIGSNSPLHF. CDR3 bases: TGTGCCAGCAGTGAAGCCATCGGTAGTAATTCACCCCTCCACTTT.

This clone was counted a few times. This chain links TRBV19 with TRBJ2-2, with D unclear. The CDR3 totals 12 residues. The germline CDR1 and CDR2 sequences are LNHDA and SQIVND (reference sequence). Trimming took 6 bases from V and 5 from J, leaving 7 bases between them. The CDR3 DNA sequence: TGTGCCAGTAGGACACTTACCGGGGAGCTGTTTTTT. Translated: CASRTLTGELFF.

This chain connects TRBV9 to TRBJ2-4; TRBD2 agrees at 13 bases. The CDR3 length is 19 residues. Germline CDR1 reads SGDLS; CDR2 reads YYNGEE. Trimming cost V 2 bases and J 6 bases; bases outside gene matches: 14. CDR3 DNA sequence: TGTGCCAGCAGCGTCTCCGGGACTAGCGGGGTGGAGGGAAGAAACATTCAGTACTTC. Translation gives CASSVSGTSGVEGRNIQYF. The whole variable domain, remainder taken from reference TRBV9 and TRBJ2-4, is DSGVTQTPKHLITATGQRVTLRCSPRSGDLSVYWYQQSLDQGLQFLIQYYNGEERAKGNILERFSAQQFPDLHSELNLSSLELGDSALYFCASSVSGTSGVEGRNIQYFGAGTRLSVL.

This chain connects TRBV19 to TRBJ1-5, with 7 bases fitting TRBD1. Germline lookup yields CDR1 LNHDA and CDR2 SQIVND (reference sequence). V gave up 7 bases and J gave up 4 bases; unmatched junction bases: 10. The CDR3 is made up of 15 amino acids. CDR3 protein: CASMTRGQGNQPQHF. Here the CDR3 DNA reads TGTGCCAGTATGACGAGGGGGCAGGGGAATCAGCCCCAGCATTTT.

The CDR3 DNA reads as TGTGCCAGCTCACAAACCGGGACAGGGAGCGAAAAACTGTTTTTT. Translating it yields CASSQTGTGSEKLFF. This chain uses TRBV18 with TRBJ1-4, with 9 bases matching TRBD1. Germline assignment: CDR1 KGHSH and CDR2 LQKENI. This CDR3 is 15 amino acids long. J gave up 8 bases and V 4 bases, and 8 bases lay outside the gene matches.

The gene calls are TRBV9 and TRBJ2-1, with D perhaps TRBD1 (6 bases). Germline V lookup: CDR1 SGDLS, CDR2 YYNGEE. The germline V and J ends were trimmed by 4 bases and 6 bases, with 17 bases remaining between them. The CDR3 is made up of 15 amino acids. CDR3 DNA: TGTGCCAGCAGCCCACGACAGGAGTCGGGCAATGAGCAGTTCTTC. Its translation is CASSPRQESGNEQFF.

CDR3 bases: TGTGCCAGTAGTATGATAACTAGCGGGGGGCCAGATACGCAGTATTTT. It yields the protein CASSMITSGGPDTQYF. The chain is built from TRBV19 and TRBJ2-3, with 12 bases aligning to TRBD2. Germline CDR1 reads LNHDA; CDR2 reads SQIVND (reference sequence). Unmatched junction bases numbered 5, after V lost 3 bases and J lost 4 bases. This CDR3 is 16 amino acids long.

This chain's CDR3 is CASSLSDRGLRMNTEAFF. CDR3 nucleotides: TGTGCCAGCAGCTTGTCAGACAGGGGGCTTCGGATGAACACTGAAGCTTTCTTT. V and J are TRBV5-8 and TRBJ1-1, with 10 bases aligning to TRBD1. CDR3 length: 18 residues. Germline lookup yields CDR1 SGHTS and CDR2 YDEGEE. V dropped 1 base and J dropped 0; count of bases not matched to a gene: 9.

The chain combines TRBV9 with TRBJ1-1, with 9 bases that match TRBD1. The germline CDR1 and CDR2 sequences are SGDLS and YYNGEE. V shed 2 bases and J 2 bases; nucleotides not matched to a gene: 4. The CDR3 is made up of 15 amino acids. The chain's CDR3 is CASSVVDRGNTEAFF. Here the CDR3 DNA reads TGTGCCAGCAGCGTGGTGGACAGGGGCAACACTGAAGCTTTCTTT.

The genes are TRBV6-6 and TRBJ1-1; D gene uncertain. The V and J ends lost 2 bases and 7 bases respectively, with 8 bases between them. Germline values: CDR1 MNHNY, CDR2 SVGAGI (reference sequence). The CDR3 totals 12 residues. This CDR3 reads CASSYETNEAFF. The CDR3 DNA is TGTGCCAGCAGTTACGAGACAAATGAAGCTTTCTTT.

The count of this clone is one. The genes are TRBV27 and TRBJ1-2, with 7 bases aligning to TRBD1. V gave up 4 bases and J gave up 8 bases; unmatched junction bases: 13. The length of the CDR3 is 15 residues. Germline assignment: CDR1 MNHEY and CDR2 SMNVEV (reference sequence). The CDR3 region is CASSSGTGTVEGYTF. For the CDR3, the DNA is TGTGCCAGCAGTTCTGGCACCGGGACAGTCGAGGGCTACACCTTC.

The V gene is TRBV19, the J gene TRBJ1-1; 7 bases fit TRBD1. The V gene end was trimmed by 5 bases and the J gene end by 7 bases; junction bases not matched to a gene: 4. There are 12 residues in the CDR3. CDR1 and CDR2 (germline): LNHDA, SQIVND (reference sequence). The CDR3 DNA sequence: TGTGCCAGTAGTCACAGGGGTGGTGAAGCTTTCTTT. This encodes CASSHRGGEAFF.

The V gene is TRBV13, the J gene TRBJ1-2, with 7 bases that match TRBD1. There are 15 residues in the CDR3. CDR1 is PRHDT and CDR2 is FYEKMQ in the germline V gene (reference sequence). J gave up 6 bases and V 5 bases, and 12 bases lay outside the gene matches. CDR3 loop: CASSEIITGADGYTF. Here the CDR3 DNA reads TGTGCCAGCAGCGAAATCATCACAGGGGCAGATGGCTACACCTTC. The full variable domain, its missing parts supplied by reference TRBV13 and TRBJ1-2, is AAGVIQSPRHLIKEKRETATLKCYPIPRHDTVYWYQQGPGQDPQFLISFYEKMQSDKGSIPDRFSAQQFSDYHSELNMSSLELGDSALYFCASSEIITGADGYTFGSGTRLTVV.

The CDR3 DNA reads as TGTGCCACCAGCAGAGAGGGGCAACGCACAGATACGCAGTATTTT. Translating it yields CATSREGQRTDTQYF. J is TRBJ2-3 and V is TRBV15, with a weak D call TRBD1 (5 bases). The CDR3 consists of 15 residues. V was clipped by 0 bases and J by 1 base, with 8 bases between them. The germline gives CDR1 LNHNV, CDR2 YYDKDF (reference sequence).

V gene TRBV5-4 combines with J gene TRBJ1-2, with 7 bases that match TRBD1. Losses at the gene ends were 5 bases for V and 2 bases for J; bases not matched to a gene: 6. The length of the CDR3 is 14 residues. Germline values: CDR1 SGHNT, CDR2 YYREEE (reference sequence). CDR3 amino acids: CASRSGTENYGYTF. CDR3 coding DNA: TGTGCCAGCAGGTCCGGGACAGAGAACTATGGCTACACCTTC.

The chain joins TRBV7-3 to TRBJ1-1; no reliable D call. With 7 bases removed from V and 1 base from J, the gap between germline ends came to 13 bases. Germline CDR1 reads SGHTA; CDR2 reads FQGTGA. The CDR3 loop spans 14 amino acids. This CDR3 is CASKLGAGNTEAFF. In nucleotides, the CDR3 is TGTGCCAGCAAACTGGGCGCGGGGAACACTGAAGCTTTCTTT.

The CDR3 is CASSVYPGGSNEQFF. In nucleotides, the CDR3 is TGTGCCAGCAGCGTTTACCCAGGGGGATCCAATGAGCAGTTCTTC. The chain recombines TRBV9 with TRBJ2-1, with 7 positions matching TRBD1. The trim removed 2 bases at V and 6 bases at J, leaving 8 bases unmatched. Germline V lookup: CDR1 SGDLS, CDR2 YYNGEE. The CDR3 runs 15 residues.

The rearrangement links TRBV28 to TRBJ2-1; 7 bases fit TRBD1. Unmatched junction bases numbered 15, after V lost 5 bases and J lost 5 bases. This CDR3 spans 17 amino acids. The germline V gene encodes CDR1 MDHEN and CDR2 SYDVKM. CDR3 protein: CASSPRQGQPIHNEQFF. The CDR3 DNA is TGTGCCAGCAGTCCCCGACAGGGACAGCCGATCCACAATGAGCAGTTCTTC.

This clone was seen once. For the CDR3, the DNA is TGTGCCAGTAGTCTCCCGTGGGCGGGTAATGAAAAACTGTTTTTT. Amino acids: CASSLPWAGNEKLFF. The J gene is TRBJ1-4, the V gene TRBV19; no reliable D call. The CDR3 is 15 residues long. The germline gives CDR1 LNHDA, CDR2 SQIVND (reference sequence). V was cut by 5 bases and J by 4 bases, with 14 bases left in between.

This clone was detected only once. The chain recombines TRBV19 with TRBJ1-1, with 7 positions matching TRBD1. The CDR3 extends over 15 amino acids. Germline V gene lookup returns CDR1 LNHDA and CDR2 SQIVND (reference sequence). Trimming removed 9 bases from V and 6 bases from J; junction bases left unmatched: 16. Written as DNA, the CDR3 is TGTGCCAGCAGCGGGCAGGGGGAGTTTGTGGCTGAAGCTTTCTTT. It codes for CASSGQGEFVAEAFF.

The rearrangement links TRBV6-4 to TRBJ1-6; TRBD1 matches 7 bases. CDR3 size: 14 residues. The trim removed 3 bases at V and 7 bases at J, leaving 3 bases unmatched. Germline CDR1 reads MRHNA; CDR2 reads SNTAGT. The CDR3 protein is CASSEAGGNSPLHF. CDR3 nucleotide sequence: TGTGCCAGCAGTGAGGCAGGGGGAAATTCACCCCTCCACTTT.